What follows are 7 T cell receptor beta chains derived from one specimen sequenced in a study of tumor and adjacent non-tumor tissue in lung cancer (dated 2018 in TCRdb). RNA was isolated from bulk, unsorted tissue, and RNA quality was assessed with a NanoDrop ND-1000 and an Agilent 2100. Distant non-tumor tissue taken more than 3 cm from the tumor edge was used as the normal lung sample. Libraries were constructed by multiplex PCR. Instrument on record: Illumina HiSeq 2500. TCRbeta libraries were constructed through three rounds of nested PCR with primers (Table S4) according to protocols adapted from ARM-PCR. Starting from the raw public reads, TCRdb applied fastp trimming at Q25, assembled clones with MiXCR and retained in-frame beta chains. Identical CDR3 proteins give one entry, which carries the most common genes and DNA. This sample is represented by around 82,000 distinct CDR3 sequences; approximately 80% of them were singletons. Clones ranked in the top ten supply 51% of the sample.

The specimen was distant non-tumor lung tissue. All receptors derive from a man in his 60s with non-small cell lung cancer.

A single count supports this clonotype. V is TRBV6-2 or TRBV6-3 and J is TRBJ1-2; D unresolved. V shed 5 bases and J shed 9 bases, with 16 bases lying between them. CDR1 and CDR2 (germline): MNHEY, SVGEGT. The CDR3 length is 13 residues. CDR3 region: CASSIQASFSYTF. CDR3 DNA sequence: TGTGCCAGCAGTATCCAAGCTAGCTTTAGCTACACCTTC.

The rearrangement links TRBV20-1 to TRBJ2-1, with 9 bases lining up with TRBD1. The J call may be incorrect, as the DNA end agrees better with TRBJ2-7. The germline V gene has CDR1 DFQATT and CDR2 SNEGSKA (reference sequence). This CDR3 has 12 amino acids. The CDR3, as DNA: TGCAGTGACAGGGACAGGGCCGATGAGCAGTACTTC. Translated, it gives CSDRDRADEQYF.

This chain links TRBV6-5 with TRBJ1-2; D perhaps matches TRBD1 (5 bases). The V gene lost 2 bases and the J gene lost 6 bases, with 16 bases spanning the gap. There are 15 residues in the CDR3. Germline V lookup: CDR1 MNHEY, CDR2 SVGAGI. The CDR3 sequence: CASSYAGAALHGYTF. DNA for the CDR3: TGTGCCAGCAGTTACGCCGGGGCAGCTCTTCATGGCTACACCTTC.

Points on this clonotype: Compared with germline, one end of the junction differs, possibly owing to a read error. The chain couples TRBV6-5 to TRBJ1-5; D gene uncertain. Germline V gene data show CDR1 as MNHEY and CDR2 as SVGAGI. The CDR3 extends over 13 amino acids. The CDR3 is CASSLAGDQPQHF. CDR3 bases: TGTGCCAGTAGTTTAGCGGGAGATCAGCCCCAGCATTTT.

The chain carries TRBV11-3 and TRBJ1-1; D unclear. The CDR3 covers 14 residues. CDR1 is SGHNT and CDR2 is YENEEA in the germline V gene. The CDR3 loop is CANGSHGRQTEAFF. In DNA form, the CDR3 reads TGTGCTAACGGCTCGCACGGACGGCAGACTGAAGCTTTCTTT. Full variable domain (outside the CDR3, taken from reference TRBV11-3 and TRBJ1-1): EAGVVQSPRYKIIEKKQPVAFWCNPISGHNTLYWYLQNLGQGPELLIRYENEEAVDDSQLPKDRFSAERLKGVDSTLKIQPAELGDSAVYLCANGSHGRQTEAFFGQGTRLTVV.

Regarding this clonotype: A read error may account for a junction end that differs from germline. The CDR3 region has the DNA TGTGCCAGCGGTCCAACTAGCGGGGGAGCCACTGGGGCCAACGTCCCGAGTTTC. The encoded protein is CASGPTSGGATGANVPSF. This sequence joins TRBV11-2 and TRBJ2-6, with 11 bases aligning to TRBD2. The CDR3 spans 18 residues. Germline V lookup: CDR1 SGHAT, CDR2 FQNNGV.

A word on this clonotype: A much larger clone lies one base from this, so it may be a read error. This likely comes from a read error, as the CDR3 has no conserved phenylalanine or tryptophan at its end. The rearrangement links TRBV5-1 to TRBJ2-2; D possibly matches TRBD1 or TRBD2 (6 bases each). Trimming took off 9 bases at V and 6 bases at J, with 15 bases between the two ends. Germline values: CDR1 SGHRS, CDR2 YFSETQ. The CDR3 spans 13 residues. The CDR3 DNA sequence: TGCGCCACCTCCCGGGGGCTCGCCGGGGAGCTGTTTGTT. Translating it yields CATSRGLAGELFV.